This TCR beta chain was sequenced during a study of blood T cell repertoires in COVID-19. V was shortened by 2 bases and J by 0 bases, with 17 bases between the two germline ends. Germline V gene sequence: CDR1 ENHRY, CDR2 SYGVKD. This CDR3 comprises 18 residues. TCRdb's copy holds only in-frame clones and misses some; the assay was immunoSEQ multiplex PCR. The sample includes about 300,000 clones, around 87% seen only once; the top ten take over 1%. The chain combines TRBV10-3 with TRBJ1-3; possible D gene TRBD1, 6 bases. This clonotype originated in a man aged 70 or older with acute or convalescent COVID-19. Sequencing was carried out using peripheral blood. The chain's CDR3 is CAISEASRTAISGNTIYF. DNA for the CDR3: TGTGCCATCAGTGAGGCCAGCAGGACAGCGATCTCTGGAAACACCATATATTTT.